This T cell receptor (beta chain) was documented in a study of T cells in Graves' hyperthyroidism and ophthalmopathy. General observations from the study: Most thyroid clonotypes expanded above 0.001 appeared in blood too.

CDR1 and CDR2 (germline): KGHSH, LQKENI. This CDR3 comprises 15 residues. V lost 0 bases and J lost 2, with 11 bases in between. As concerns this clonotype: The antigen is unknown.

Regions amplified from RNA transcripts were the TCR beta CDR3 regions. A first-round RT-PCR of the TCR CDR3 used the HTBI primer set. TCRdb passed the multiplex PCR reads through MiXCR, listing each CDR3 protein once. The top ten hold roughly 30% of the sample, which has around 200,000 distinct CDR3 sequences, about 15% seen once. PBMCs stemmed from around 10 ml fresh peripheral blood. The sequence was obtained from a woman in her forties or fifties with Graves' hyperthyroidism. The V gene is TRBV18, the J gene TRBJ2-7; D unclear. The sample comprised blood. The chain's CDR3 is CASSPPSQPTYEQYF. DNA for the CDR3: TGTGCCAGCTCACCACCATCCCAACCCACCTACGAGCAGTACTTC.